Shown below are 13 T cell receptor beta chains from a single sample sequenced in a study of blood T cell repertoires in COVID-19. Only in-frame clones appear in the TCRdb table, and some are missing; sequencing was by immunoSEQ multiplex PCR. The table records approximately 320,000 clones, 70% to 90% of them present only once. The sequenced material came from peripheral blood. Receptor source: a human donor in a cohort sampled during active COVID-19.

CDR3 region: CASSAEDRGQFSQYF. The CDR3 nucleotides read TGTGCCAGCAGCGCCGAGGACAGGGGGCAATTTTCGCAGTATTTT. J is TRBJ2-3 and V is TRBV9, with 11 bases lining up with TRBD1. This CDR3 has 15 amino acids. With V trimmed by 3 bases and J by 10 bases, 10 bases remained unmatched. Germline V gene lookup returns CDR1 SGDLS and CDR2 YYNGEE.

The rearrangement uses TRBV6-5 and TRBJ2-7, with 7 bases fitting TRBD1. J lost 2 bases, V lost 10 bases, and 14 bases had no gene match. Germline CDR1 MNHEY, CDR2 SVGAGI. There are 15 residues in the CDR3. Here the CDR3 DNA reads TGTGCCATCATCCCAGACAGGGAGAAAACCTACGAGCAGTACTTC. It encodes CAIIPDREKTYEQYF.

J is TRBJ1-1 and V is TRBV29-1; TRBD1 is a possible D gene (5 bases). The germline V and J ends were trimmed by 5 bases and 4 bases, with 20 bases remaining between them. The CDR3 loop spans 15 amino acids. CDR1 is SQVTM, CDR2 ANQGSEA, per germline. CDR3: CSVSMGGGVGTEAFF. The CDR3 nucleotides are TGCAGCGTTTCGATGGGGGGAGGGGTGGGCACTGAAGCTTTCTTT.

The J gene is TRBJ1-2, the V gene TRBV6-7, with D possibly matching TRBD1 (5 bases). TRBV6-7 is identified as an open reading frame with a role that is uncertain. With 0 bases removed from V and 3 bases from J, the gap between germline ends came to 11 bases. The length of the CDR3 is 15 residues. CDR3 sequence: CASSYSGVRDYGYTF. The CDR3 DNA reads as TGTGCCAGCAGTTACTCAGGGGTCCGGGACTATGGCTACACCTTC.

The chain combines TRBV12-5 with TRBJ1-5, with D tentatively TRBD1 (6 bases). The V gene lost 0 bases and the J gene lost 1 base, with 13 bases spanning the gap. The V gene's germline CDR1 is LGHNT and CDR2 FRNRAP. The CDR3 has 17 residues. CDR3 region: CASGLVAGEGSNQPQHF. The CDR3 bases are TGTGCTAGTGGTTTGGTGGCAGGGGAAGGAAGCAATCAGCCCCAGCATTTT.

The chain has TRBV7-9 and TRBJ2-7, with D unresolved. The CDR3 is made up of 13 amino acids. Germline CDR1 reads SEHNR; CDR2 reads FQNEAQ (reference sequence). The V gene lost 1 base and the J gene lost 4 bases, with 8 bases spanning the gap. CDR3: CASSLDSQYEQYF. CDR3 DNA sequence: TGTGCCAGCAGCTTAGACTCCCAATACGAGCAGTACTTC.

CDR3 nucleotide sequence: TGCGCCAGCAGTTTATGGGGGCCGGATCAGCCCCAGCATTTT. Translated, it gives CASSLWGPDQPQHF. This chain uses TRBV5-1 with TRBJ1-5, with a possible D match to TRBD1 (6 bases). In germline, CDR1 is SGHRS, CDR2 YFSETQ. The CDR3 consists of 14 residues. Trimming took 5 bases from V and 5 from J, leaving 14 bases between them.

This sequence joins TRBV3-1 (or the pseudogene TRBV3-2) and TRBJ1-6, with 7 bases fitting TRBD1. Germline CDR1 LGHDT, CDR2 YNNKEL (reference sequence). This CDR3 region has 14 residues. Germline trimming cut 3 bases from V and 11 bases from J; bases unmatched to any gene: 7. CDR3 region: CASSHGTGETPLHF. The DNA for the CDR3 is TGTGCCAGCAGCCACGGTACAGGGGAAACACCCCTCCACTTT.

For this clone: The junction differs from germline at one of its ends, possibly a read error. The rearrangement links TRBV2 to TRBJ1-5, with D tentatively TRBD1 (5 bases). CDR1 is SNHLY, CDR2 FYNNEI, per germline. This CDR3 has 15 residues. The CDR3 reads CASSEDRYSNQPQHF. The DNA for the CDR3 is TGTGCCAGCAGCGAAGACAGATATAGCAATCAGCCCCAGCATTTT.

The chain recombines TRBV20-1 with TRBJ2-3; TRBD2 might be the D (5 bases). This CDR3 contains 14 residues. Germline CDR1 and CDR2: DFQATT and SNEGSKA (reference sequence). V dropped 3 bases and J dropped 8 bases, with 18 bases sitting between them. DNA for the CDR3: TGCAGTGCTAGTCTAGCTTCGGAGTGGGGTACGCAGTATTTT. Translated, it gives CSASLASEWGTQYF.

The CDR3 loop reads CASSEQGETEAFF. The CDR3 bases are TGCGCCAGCAGTGAACAGGGCGAGACTGAAGCTTTCTTT. The chain links TRBV10-1 to TRBJ1-1; tentatively, D is TRBD1 (6 bases). Trimming removed 3 bases at V and 5 bases at J, with 10 bases between. There are 13 residues in the CDR3. CDR1 is WNHNN, CDR2 SYGVQD, per germline (reference sequence).

The sample holds a few counts of this clone. The J gene is TRBJ2-3, the V gene TRBV4-1; tentatively, D is TRBD2 (6 bases). Trimming shortened V by 4 bases and J by 1 base, and 6 bases separated the two germline ends. Germline assignment: CDR1 MGHRA and CDR2 YSYEKL. The CDR3 runs 13 residues. The CDR3 sequence is CASSRGGTDTQYF. DNA of the CDR3: TGCGCCAGCAGCCGGGGGGGCACAGATACGCAGTATTTT.

The J gene is TRBJ2-4, the V gene TRBV3-1 (or the pseudogene TRBV3-2); weak D call: TRBD1 (5 bases). This CDR3 comprises 15 residues. Trimming stripped 0 bases from V and 6 bases from J, with 12 bases between. Germline V gene data show CDR1 as LGHDT and CDR2 as YNNKEL (reference sequence). CDR3 sequence: CASSQESARGNIQYF. The CDR3, as DNA: TGTGCCAGCAGCCAAGAATCCGCAAGGGGAAACATTCAGTACTTC.